The clone carrying this TCR beta chain was counted only a few times. This sample was included in a study of cytomegalovirus exposure and HLA in healthy donors. PCR used 60 Vbeta primers and 13 Jbeta primers. Sequencing was performed with immunoSEQ multiplex PCR; in TCRdb, only in-frame clones are kept and a portion is missing. Among approximately 160,000 clones, 65% to 85% were seen once, and the ten largest hold around 3%. Germline CDR1 is SEHNR and CDR2 is FQNEAQ (reference sequence). Deletions cut 10 bases from V and 2 bases from J, with 14 bases between. There are 14 residues in the CDR3. The chain combines TRBV7-9 with TRBJ1-4, with D uncertain. Sequences were obtained from PBMCs. The clonotype was recovered from a woman aged 45-60 years in good health and CMV-seropositive. Here the CDR3 reads CAIPAGFTNEKLFF. In nucleotides, the CDR3 is TGTGCCATCCCCGCCGGGTTCACTAATGAAAAACTGTTTTTT.